Following are 19 T cell receptor beta chains from one sample sequenced in a study of human T cells and chemical hapten exposure. Time point of the sample: pre-sensitization, week 0. Treatment reported: therapeutic diphenylcyclopropenone sensitization with weekly scalp DPC. Using its own MiXCR run on the RACE reads, TCRdb lists one record per CDR3 protein. The profile shows more than 300,000 distinct CDR3 sequences, approximately 5% of them singletons. The sample in question was whole blood, obtained in connection with sensitization to the hapten diphenylcyclopropenone (DPC). These receptors all stem from a young woman with alopecia areata. Some clones in this sample may be carry-over from other donors' samples.

This clonotype was detected ten times or more. The chain uses TRBV2 and TRBJ1-1; D gene unclear. V lost 7 bases and J 0 bases, leaving 9 bases between the germline ends. Germline loops: CDR1 SNHLY, CDR2 FYNNEI. The CDR3 is made up of 13 amino acids. The CDR3 reads CASTGEMNTEAFF. CDR3 nucleotides: TGTGCCAGCACTGGAGAAATGAACACTGAAGCTTTCTTT.

This clonotype came up a few times. J is TRBJ1-1 and V is TRBV12-5; 7 bases are a match to TRBD1. Trimming cost V 6 bases and J 6 bases; bases outside gene matches: 7. Germline V CDR1 and CDR2: LGHNT, FRNRAP. This CDR3 has 13 amino acids. As DNA, the CDR3 is TGTGCTAGTGGAGCGACAGGGTACGCTGAAGCTTTCTTT. This codes for CASGATGYAEAFF.

The sample holds many counts of this clonotype. The germline gene is not matched at one end of the junction; a read error may be the cause. CDR3 amino acids: CSAREASGANVLTF. The CDR3 DNA sequence: TGCAGTGCTCGAGAAGCCTCTGGGGCCAACGTCCTGACTTTC. The chain links TRBV20-1 to TRBJ2-6; D gene unclear. CDR3 size: 14 residues. The V gene's germline CDR1 is DFQATT and CDR2 SNEGSKA (reference sequence).

The chain is built from TRBV10-3 and TRBJ1-2; TRBD1 aligns across 8 bases. Trimming took 7 bases from V and 5 from J; bases not matched to a gene: 3. This CDR3 has 12 amino acids. Germline-derived CDR1 and CDR2 are ENHRY and SYGVKD. The chain's CDR3 is CAIMDRDYGYTF. CDR3 DNA: TGTGCCATCATGGACAGGGATTATGGCTACACCTTC.

This clonotype has a count of ten or more. V usage is TRBV29-1 and J usage is TRBJ1-1, with a tentative D call TRBD1 (6 bases). The germline CDR1 and CDR2 sequences are SQVTM and ANQGSEA. The CDR3 extends over 15 amino acids. V dropped 5 bases and J dropped 0 bases, with 16 bases sitting between them. As DNA, the CDR3 is TGCAGCGTTCCCCCCTGGGGGGACATGAACACTGAAGCTTTCTTT. Its protein product is CSVPPWGDMNTEAFF.

The rearrangement joins TRBV7-3 to TRBJ2-3; D possibly corresponds to TRBD1 (7 bases). Trimming removed 2 bases from V and 4 bases from J, with 19 bases in between. The germline V gene encodes CDR1 SGHTA and CDR2 FQGTGA. CDR3 length: 17 amino acids. The CDR3 here is CASSLVPPGGGADTQYF. CDR3 bases: TGTGCCAGCAGCTTAGTCCCGCCAGGGGGAGGCGCAGATACGCAGTATTTT.

This chain uses TRBV4-1 with TRBJ1-4, with 8 bases fitting TRBD1. The CDR3 is 16 amino acids. V trimming: 3 bases; J trimming: 7 bases; junction bases outside the gene matches: 10. In germline, CDR1 is MGHRA, CDR2 YSYEKL. CDR3 sequence: CASSHLLGDRGEKLFF. Written as DNA, the CDR3 is TGCGCCAGCAGCCACCTATTGGGAGACAGGGGTGAAAAACTGTTTTTT.

This clonotype was seen many times. This rearrangement joins TRBV7-3 to TRBJ1-1; D is uncertain. There are 16 residues in the CDR3. Germline V gene data show CDR1 as SGHTA and CDR2 as FQGTGA. Deletions cut 0 bases from V and 4 bases from J, with 15 bases between. The CDR3 nucleotides read TGTGCCAGCAGCTTAACTCCGGGCCCGAGAGGCACTGAAGCTTTCTTT. Amino acids: CASSLTPGPRGTEAFF. Drawing the rest from reference TRBV7-3 and TRBJ1-1, the complete variable domain is GAGVSQTPSNKVTEKGKYVELRCDPISGHTALYWYRQSLGQGPEFLIYFQGTGAADDSGLPNDRFFAVRPEGSVSTLKIQRTERGDSAVYLCASSLTPGPRGTEAFFGQGTRLTVV.

This clonotype was seen a handful of times. The genes are TRBV4-3 and TRBJ2-2; 7 bases are shared with TRBD2. CDR1 LGHNA and CDR2 YSLEER come from the germline V gene. V dropped 0 bases and J dropped 1; count of bases not matched to a gene: 14. The CDR3 has 20 residues. CDR3 sequence: CASSQDEPLSGLGNTGELFF. CDR3 DNA sequence: TGCGCCAGCAGCCAAGACGAACCCCTCTCCGGACTAGGGAACACCGGGGAGCTGTTTTTT.

In this sample, this clonotype turned up many times. The chain couples TRBV10-3 to TRBJ2-7, with D perhaps matching TRBD1 (6 bases). This CDR3 contains 13 residues. V was shortened by 4 bases and J by 6 bases, with 13 bases between the two germline ends. Germline CDR1 and CDR2: ENHRY and SYGVKD. This CDR3 is CAISVQGPGEQYF. The CDR3, as DNA: TGTGCCATCAGTGTACAGGGACCGGGCGAGCAGTACTTC.

The chain joins TRBV2 to TRBJ1-4; a weak D match, TRBD1 (6 bases). Deletions cut 1 base from V and 8 bases from J, with 11 bases between. The CDR3 contains 14 residues. Looked up from germline, CDR1 is SNHLY and CDR2 is FYNNEI. CDR3 region: CASSEGGGYEKLFF. Here the CDR3 DNA reads TGTGCCAGCAGTGAAGGGGGGGGCTACGAAAAACTGTTTTTT. Drawing the rest from reference TRBV2 and TRBJ1-4, the complete variable domain is EPEVTQTPSHQVTQMGQEVILRCVPISNHLYFYWYRQILGQKVEFLVSFYNNEISEKSEIFDDQFSVERPDGSNFTLKIRSTKLEDSAMYFCASSEGGGYEKLFFGSGTQLSVL.

In its sample, this clonotype was seen many times. This rearrangement joins TRBV7-2 to TRBJ2-2; no firm D call. This CDR3 contains 16 residues. The germline V and J ends were trimmed by 2 bases and 2 bases, with 12 bases remaining between them. Germline CDR1 and CDR2: SGHTA and FQGNSA. CDR3 DNA sequence: TGTGCCAGCAGCTTATTTAGCAGGACCAACACCGGGGAGCTGTTTTTT. This encodes CASSLFSRTNTGELFF.

The table lists this clonotype with a few counts. The chain links TRBV14 to TRBJ2-5; no reliable D call. The CDR3 has 14 amino acids. The V end was cut by 0 bases, the J end by 4 bases, with 9 bases between. Germline V lookup: CDR1 SGHDN, CDR2 FVKESK. DNA of the CDR3: TGTGCCAGCAGCCAAGACCCTAGGGTAGAGACCCAGTACTTC. Residues: CASSQDPRVETQYF.

This clonotype was recorded at least ten times. The DNA for the CDR3 is TGTGCCAGCAGCTCGACAGCCGGGACAGGTGCGTACGAGCAGTACTTC. Translating it yields CASSSTAGTGAYEQYF. The genes are TRBV5-5 and TRBJ2-7; TRBD1 aligns across 8 bases. Unmatched junction bases numbered 12, after V lost 3 bases and J lost 4 bases. The CDR3 is made up of 16 amino acids. Germline-derived CDR1 and CDR2 are SGHKS and YYEKEE (reference sequence).

The chain joins TRBV6-5 to TRBJ1-1; tentatively, D is TRBD1 (6 bases). Germline assignment: CDR1 MNHEY and CDR2 SVGAGI. V was cut by 4 bases and J by 5 bases, with 14 bases left in between. The CDR3 runs 14 residues. The CDR3 DNA reads TGTGCCAGCAGTTCGAACAGGGTAGGGACTGAAGCTTTCTTT. It codes for CASSSNRVGTEAFF.

This clonotype was recorded a few times. The rearrangement uses TRBV29-1 and TRBJ2-2; no clear D gene. The CDR3 totals 14 residues. The V gene's germline CDR1 is SQVTM and CDR2 ANQGSEA. Trimming took off 4 bases at V and 3 bases at J, with 12 bases between the two ends. CDR3 protein: CSVAGGFDTGELFF. CDR3 nucleotide sequence: TGCAGCGTTGCCGGCGGATTCGACACCGGGGAGCTGTTTTTT.

Written as DNA, the CDR3 is TGTGCCAGCAGCTTAGACTACGTTACGCAGTATTTT. It specifies CASSLDYVTQYF. V usage is TRBV5-4 and J usage is TRBJ2-3; possible D gene TRBD2, 5 bases. The CDR3 extends over 12 amino acids. The V gene lost 2 bases and the J gene lost 8 bases, with 9 bases spanning the gap. Germline V lookup: CDR1 SGHNT, CDR2 YYREEE (reference sequence).

This clonotype was counted at least ten times. The rearrangement joins TRBV7-3 to TRBJ2-3, with D unresolved. The CDR3 has 13 residues. The V and J ends lost 5 bases and 0 bases respectively, with 6 bases between them. The germline gives CDR1 SGHTA, CDR2 FQGTGA. Here the CDR3 reads CASSPTSTDTQYF. The CDR3 DNA is TGTGCCAGCAGCCCGACTAGCACAGATACGCAGTATTTT.

The sample holds many counts of this clonotype. This rearrangement joins TRBV6-2 or TRBV6-3 to TRBJ2-1; D is unclear. The CDR3 covers 11 residues. Trimming pared 5 bases from V and 9 bases from J, leaving 8 bases between. Germline V gene sequence: CDR1 MNHEY, CDR2 SVGEGT. The CDR3 loop reads CASSLMGEQFF. In nucleotides, the CDR3 is TGTGCCAGCAGTCTTATGGGTGAGCAGTTCTTC.